This T cell receptor beta chain was recorded in a study of cytomegalovirus exposure and HLA in healthy donors. Study-level findings and limits: Several of the most significant clusters appeared linked to common viral pathogens, based on a later analysis.

The primer mix had 60 Vbeta and 13 Jbeta primers. In the study's own analysis: It was a later analysis that counted 83 million or so unique TCR beta chains, of which some 9.9 million were shared. Using immunoSEQ multiplex PCR, the repertoire was profiled, and TCRdb retains in-frame clones only, with some absent. The DNA gave D and trimming, while V, J and clone size come from that table. The table lists tens of thousands of clones, around 75% of them singletons. Donors likely had unrecorded immune exposures despite being nominally healthy when sampled. Comment on this clone: The antigen remains unidentified.

The germline V gene encodes CDR1 SGHTA and CDR2 FQGNSA. Trimming stripped 5 bases from V and 5 bases from J, with 18 bases between. This CDR3 contains 15 residues. The chain carries TRBV7-2 and TRBJ2-5; maybe TRBD2 (5 bases). This clonotype originated in a man aged 45-60 years in good health and CMV-seropositive. Material for sequencing was PBMCs. DNA of the CDR3: TGTGCCAGCAGCGAAGGTGGTGCGGGTAGCGAGACCCAGTACTTC. It codes for CASSEGGAGSETQYF.